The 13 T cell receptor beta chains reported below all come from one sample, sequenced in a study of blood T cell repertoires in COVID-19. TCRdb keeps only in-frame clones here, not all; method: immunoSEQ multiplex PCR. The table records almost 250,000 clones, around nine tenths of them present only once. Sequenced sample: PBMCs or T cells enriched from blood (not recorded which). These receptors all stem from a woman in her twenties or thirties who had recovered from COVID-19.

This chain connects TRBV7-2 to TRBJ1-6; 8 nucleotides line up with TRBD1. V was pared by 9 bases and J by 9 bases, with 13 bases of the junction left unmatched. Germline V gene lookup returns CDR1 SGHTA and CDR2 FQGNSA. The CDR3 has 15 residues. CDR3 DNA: TGTGCCAGTAAAAGAGGGCCCCAGGGGGCTTCACCCCTCCACTTT. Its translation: CASKRGPQGASPLHF.

The DNA of the CDR3 is TGTGCCAGCTCACCTCGAGAGACCCAGTACTTC. It translates to CASSPRETQYF. The chain has TRBV18 and TRBJ2-5, with D unclear. The CDR3 loop spans 11 amino acids. Looked up from germline, CDR1 is KGHSH and CDR2 is LQKENI. Trimming stripped 3 bases from V and 4 bases from J, with 3 bases between.

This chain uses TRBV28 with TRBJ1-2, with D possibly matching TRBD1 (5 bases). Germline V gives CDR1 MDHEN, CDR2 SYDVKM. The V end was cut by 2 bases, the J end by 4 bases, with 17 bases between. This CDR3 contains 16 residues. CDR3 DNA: TGTGCCAGCAGTTTAGTGGGTGAGGGACTGAGCTATGGCTACACCTTC. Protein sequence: CASSLVGEGLSYGYTF.

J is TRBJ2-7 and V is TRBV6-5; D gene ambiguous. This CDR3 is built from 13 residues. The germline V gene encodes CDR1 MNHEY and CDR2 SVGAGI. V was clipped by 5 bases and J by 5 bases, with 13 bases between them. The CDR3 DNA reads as TGTGCCAGCAGTCAAAGCCCAGGAAACGAGCAGTACTTC. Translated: CASSQSPGNEQYF.

The CDR3: CASSLAGGAVTEAFF. The CDR3 DNA reads as TGTGCCAGCAGTCTGGCCGGGGGGGCGGTCACTGAAGCTTTCTTT. V and J are TRBV28 and TRBJ1-1, with a weak D call TRBD1 (6 bases). Germline V gene data show CDR1 as MDHEN and CDR2 as SYDVKM. The CDR3 spans 15 residues. Between the trimmed V and J ends, which lost 5 bases and 4 bases, there was a span of 17 bases.

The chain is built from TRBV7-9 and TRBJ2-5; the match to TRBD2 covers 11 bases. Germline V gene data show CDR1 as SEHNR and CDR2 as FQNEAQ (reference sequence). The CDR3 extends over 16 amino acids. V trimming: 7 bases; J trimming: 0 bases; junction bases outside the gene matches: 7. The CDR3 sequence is CASTILAGGHQETQYF. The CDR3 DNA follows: TGTGCCAGCACCATTCTAGCGGGAGGCCACCAAGAGACCCAGTACTTC. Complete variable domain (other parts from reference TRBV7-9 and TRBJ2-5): DTGVSQNPRHKITKRGQNVTFRCDPISEHNRLYWYRQTLGQGPEFLTYFQNEAQLEKSRLLSDRFSAERPKGSFSTLEIQRTEQGDSAMYLCASTILAGGHQETQYFGPGTRLLVL.

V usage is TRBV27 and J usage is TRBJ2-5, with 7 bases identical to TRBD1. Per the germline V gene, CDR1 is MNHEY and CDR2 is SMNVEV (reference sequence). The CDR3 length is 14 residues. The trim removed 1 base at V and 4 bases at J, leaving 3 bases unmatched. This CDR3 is CASSLLGGRETQYF. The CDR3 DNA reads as TGTGCCAGCAGTTTATTAGGGGGCCGAGAGACCCAGTACTTC.

The CDR3 loop reads CASSQAGHLSGNTIYF. The CDR3 nucleotides read TGCGCCAGCAGCCAAGCGGGACACCTCTCTGGAAACACCATATATTTT. The J gene is TRBJ1-3, the V gene TRBV4-1; possibly TRBD1 for D (6 bases). The CDR3 extends over 16 amino acids. Between the trimmed V and J ends, which lost 1 base and 0 bases, there was a span of 10 bases. Germline values: CDR1 MGHRA, CDR2 YSYEKL.

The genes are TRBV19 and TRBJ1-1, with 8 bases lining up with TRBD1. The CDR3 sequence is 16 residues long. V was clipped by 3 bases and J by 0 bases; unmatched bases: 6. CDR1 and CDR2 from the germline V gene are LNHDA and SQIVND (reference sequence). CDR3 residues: CASSIRGRGVNTEAFF. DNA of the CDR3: TGTGCCAGTAGTATCAGGGGGCGAGGCGTGAACACTGAAGCTTTCTTT.

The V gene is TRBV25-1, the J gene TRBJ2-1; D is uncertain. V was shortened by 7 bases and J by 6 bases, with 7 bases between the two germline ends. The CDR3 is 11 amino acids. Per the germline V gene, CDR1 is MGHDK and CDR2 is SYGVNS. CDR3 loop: CASNTFNEQFF. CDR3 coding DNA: TGTGCCAGCAACACCTTCAATGAGCAGTTCTTC. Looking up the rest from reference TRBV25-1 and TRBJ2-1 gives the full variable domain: EADIYQTPRYLVIGTGKKITLECSQTMGHDKMYWYQQDPGMELHLIHYSYGVNSTEKGDLSSESTVSRIRTEHFPLTLESARPSHTSQYLCASNTFNEQFFGPGTRLTVL.

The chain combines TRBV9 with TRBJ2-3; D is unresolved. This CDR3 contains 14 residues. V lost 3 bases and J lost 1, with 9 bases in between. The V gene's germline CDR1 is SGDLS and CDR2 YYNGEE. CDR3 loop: CASSDRGGTDTQYF. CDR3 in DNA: TGTGCCAGCAGCGACCGAGGAGGCACAGATACGCAGTATTTT.

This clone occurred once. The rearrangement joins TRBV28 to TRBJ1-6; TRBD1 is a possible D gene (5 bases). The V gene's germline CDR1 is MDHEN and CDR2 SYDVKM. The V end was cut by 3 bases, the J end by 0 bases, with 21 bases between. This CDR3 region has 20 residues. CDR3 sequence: CASSFILPTGSGSYNSPLHF. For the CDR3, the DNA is TGTGCCAGCAGTTTTATCCTCCCAACAGGCTCGGGCTCCTATAATTCACCCCTCCACTTT.

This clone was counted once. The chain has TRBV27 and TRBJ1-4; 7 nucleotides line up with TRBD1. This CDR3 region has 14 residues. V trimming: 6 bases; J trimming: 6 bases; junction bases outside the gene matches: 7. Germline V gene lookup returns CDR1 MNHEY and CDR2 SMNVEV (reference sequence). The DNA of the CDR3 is TGTGCCAGCAGCCCCTGGACAGGTGATGAAAAACTGTTTTTT. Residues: CASSPWTGDEKLFF.